This is a list of T cell receptor beta chains from one sample in a study of T-cell memory formation after mild COVID-19. In TCRdb, the 5' RACE reads were re-called with MiXCR into one record per CDR3 protein. This table has roughly 300,000 distinct CDR3 sequences, about an eighth appearing once. The sample comprised PBMCs or a T cell subset sorted from them (not recorded which). These receptors came from a man younger than 30 who had mild COVID-19 (a few samples of this study predate the infection). Cell type and time point are not known. Both conserved end residues are part of each CDR3.

J gene,V gene,CDR3 protein
TRBJ2-2,TRBV5-1,CASSSRGTGATNTGELFF
TRBJ2-6,TRBV7-9,CASSQTGANVLTF
TRBJ1-6,TRBV7-9,CASSSSPSSYNSPLHF
TRBJ1-1,TRBV20-1,CSARRVTEAFF
TRBJ2-7,TRBV6-5,CASSYGSPTDGSYEQYF
TRBJ2-5,TRBV5-5,CASSTTGQETQYF
TRBJ2-5,TRBV7-9,CASSLEAGQLQETQYF
TRBJ2-1,TRBV6-2/TRBV6-3,CASIFFGTVLEIYEQFF
TRBJ1-6,TRBV9,CASSVAGKGNSPLHF
TRBJ1-6,TRBV6-5,CASSYSAGMNSPLHF
TRBJ1-2,TRBV20-1,CSARFWGEAGYTF
TRBJ2-1,TRBV4-1,CASSPRDSGGLYNEQFF
TRBJ2-6,TRBV5-1,CASSLARQLVGASGANVLTF
TRBJ1-6,TRBV5-1,CASSPGSVDSPLHF
TRBJ2-1,TRBV28,CASSPPGWGPNEQFF
TRBJ2-3,TRBV6-1,CATSGTADTQYF
TRBJ1-2,TRBV20-1,CSARQGGYGYTF
TRBJ2-6,TRBV7-9,CASSPTGLNLYGANVLTF
TRBJ1-5,TRBV7-2,CASTTSGTDQPQHF
TRBJ1-1,TRBV15,CATSRDGGLFRRNTEAFF
TRBJ2-7,TRBV5-6,CASSPAGPYEQYF
TRBJ1-2,TRBV7-3,CASSATGDGYTF
TRBJ2-2,TRBV4-1,CASSHTQDGANTGELFF
TRBJ1-6,TRBV6-6,CASSYYRGQGPLHF
TRBJ2-5,TRBV4-1,CASSLMGRTEETQYF
TRBJ2-5,TRBV7-2,CASSPQVPVETQYF
TRBJ2-2,TRBV7-9,CASSHSDSLRELFF
TRBJ2-1,TRBV15,CATSRIRPGQASSYNEQFF